This TCR beta chain comes out of a study of patients and donors after allogeneic stem cell transplantation. This clonotype was counted a few times. Germline and junction disagree at one end, which may indicate a read error. The CDR3 extends over 14 amino acids. Germline CDR1 and CDR2: MNHNS and SASEGT. TCRdb itself ran the RT-PCR reads through MiXCR, one entry per CDR3 protein. The sample comprises about a million distinct CDR3 sequences, about a sixth of which are singletons, and 6% rests with the top ten. The V call is TRBV6-1, the J call TRBJ1-6, with a weak D call TRBD1 (6 bases). This TCR came from a human donor who was either an allogeneic HSCT recipient or a stem cell or donor lymphocyte infusion donor (not recorded which). It is not recorded whose cells these are; they may come from a transplant donor. The sample was blood, either unsorted or a sorted T cell fraction (not recorded which). The CDR3 region is CASTSSGALSTLHF. The CDR3 nucleotides are TGTGCCAGCACCTCCTCGGGGGCGCTTTCAACCCTCCACTTT.